A single sample is the source of the 27 T cell receptor beta chains below, sequenced in a study of CD8+ T cells in alopecia areata (dated by TCRdb to 2016 to 2019). Library prep was done by the immunoSEQ multiplex PCR assay. RNA was extracted from all samples and reverse transcribed into cDNA, which served as template for TCR sequencing. TCRdb obtained this table from immuneACCESS and retained in-frame rearrangements with V and J assigned. These tables miss some clones; where compared with another copy, unresolved V genes account for less than half of the shortfall, and the remainder is unexplained. Recorded for this sample are approximately 13,000 clones; over 55% of them occurred a single time. The top ten clones comprise 14% to 15% of the sample. Lesional scalp punch biopsies and peripheral blood were collected from alopecia areata patients. The sequencing input was skin. Receptors were obtained from a human donor with alopecia areata.

The chain uses TRBV5-1 and TRBJ2-7; D perhaps matches TRBD1 (5 bases). Per germline, CDR1 SGHRS and CDR2 YFSETQ. The V end lost 2 bases, the J end lost 2 bases, and 8 bases lay between the germline ends. This CDR3 is 13 amino acids long. In DNA, the CDR3 is TGCGCCAGCAGCTTAACAGGCCCCTACGAGCAGTACTTC. Translating it yields CASSLTGPYEQYF.

This clone was observed a few times. This chain uses TRBV7-9 with TRBJ2-1; TRBD2 matches 9 bases. With 5 bases clipped from V and 6 bases from J, the junction kept 11 bases outside the gene matches. CDR3 length: 16 amino acids. Germline V gene lookup returns CDR1 SEHNR and CDR2 FQNEAQ (reference sequence). The CDR3 nucleotides are TGTGCCAGCAGCCCCCCCCCAGCGGGAGGTGCCAATGAGCAGTTCTTC. This gives the protein CASSPPPAGGANEQFF. Looking up the rest from reference TRBV7-9 and TRBJ2-1 gives the full variable domain: DTGVSQNPRHKITKRGQNVTFRCDPISEHNRLYWYRQTLGQGPEFLTYFQNEAQLEKSRLLSDRFSAERPKGSFSTLEIQRTEQGDSAMYLCASSPPPAGGANEQFFGPGTRLTVL.

The rearrangement uses TRBV28 and TRBJ1-1, with D hard to call. The V end was cut by 5 bases, the J end by 11 bases, with 21 bases between. Germline lookup yields CDR1 MDHEN and CDR2 SYDVKM. This CDR3 contains 14 residues. CDR3 region: CASSAQSKRVRAFF. As DNA, the CDR3 is TGTGCCAGCAGTGCCCAAAGCAAGCGGGTGCGGGCTTTCTTT.

This chain connects TRBV18 to TRBJ1-5; TRBD1 agrees at 7 bases. In germline, CDR1 is KGHSH, CDR2 LQKENI. The CDR3 is 17 residues long. The trim removed 6 bases at V and 0 bases at J, leaving 11 bases unmatched. The chain's CDR3 is CASSYRQGPYSNQPQHF. The DNA of the CDR3 is TGTGCCAGCTCTTATCGACAGGGCCCTTATAGCAATCAGCCCCAGCATTTT.

The chain combines TRBV18 with TRBJ1-2, with TRBD1 as a possible D gene (6 bases). The germline V and J ends were trimmed by 5 bases and 5 bases, with 15 bases remaining between them. The CDR3 loop spans 14 amino acids. The germline CDR1 and CDR2 sequences are KGHSH and LQKENI. CDR3: CASSSQGRMYGYTF. In DNA form, the CDR3 reads TGTGCCAGCTCATCTCAGGGGCGAATGTATGGCTACACCTTC.

The CDR3 region has the DNA TGCGCCAGCAGCTTCCCTAGCGGGGGGGCCACAGATACGCAGTATTTT. Protein: CASSFPSGGATDTQYF. The V gene is TRBV5-1, the J gene TRBJ2-3, with 12 bases identical to TRBD2. V shed 2 bases, J shed 2 bases, and the junction held 3 bases outside the gene matches. There are 16 residues in the CDR3. Germline CDR1 is SGHRS and CDR2 is YFSETQ.

The chain combines TRBV6-1 with TRBJ1-1; 7 bases match TRBD1. The V gene's germline CDR1 is MNHNS and CDR2 SASEGT. V trimming: 8 bases; J trimming: 7 bases; junction bases outside the gene matches: 10. The CDR3 sequence is 13 residues long. This chain's CDR3 is CASPMVSGGEAFF. For the CDR3, the DNA is TGTGCCAGCCCCATGGTATCAGGGGGTGAAGCTTTCTTT.

This clone was seen only a few times. The J gene is TRBJ1-2, the V gene TRBV29-1; the D gene is possibly TRBD1 (6 bases). V was pared by 4 bases and J by 6 bases, with 15 bases between. CDR1 and CDR2 (germline): SQVTM, ANQGSEA. The CDR3 is 13 amino acids. CDR3 nucleotides: TGCAGCGTTGGATTCCGACAGGACCATGGCTACACCTTC. It yields the protein CSVGFRQDHGYTF.

The V gene is TRBV30, the J gene TRBJ2-3; 8 bases line up with TRBD2. The V gene end was trimmed by 3 bases and the J gene end by 1 base; junction bases not matched to a gene: 6. This CDR3 region has 15 residues. In germline, CDR1 is GTSNPN, CDR2 SVGIG (reference sequence). The CDR3 sequence: CAWRILAGRTDTQYF. CDR3 sequence (DNA): TGTGCCTGGAGGATCCTAGCGGGCCGCACAGATACGCAGTATTTT. The full variable domain, rest sourced from reference TRBV30 and TRBJ2-3, is SQTIHQWPATLVQPVGSPLSLECTVEGTSNPNLYWYRQAAGRGLQLLFYSVGIGQISSEVPQNLSASRPQDRQFILSSKKLLLSDSGFYLCAWRILAGRTDTQYFGPGTRLTVL.

In this sample, this clone turned up a few times. This chain links TRBV2 with TRBJ2-7; 9 bases match TRBD1. The CDR3 contains 13 residues. Trimming at V came to 9 bases and at J to 2 bases, leaving 5 bases not matched to a gene. Looked up from germline, CDR1 is SNHLY and CDR2 is FYNNEI. CDR3 sequence reads: CARRDRGTYEQYF. Written as DNA, the CDR3 is TGTGCCAGAAGAGACAGGGGGACCTACGAGCAGTACTTC.

The J gene is TRBJ2-1, the V gene TRBV14, with D hard to call. V lost 0 bases and J 6 bases, leaving 18 bases between the germline ends. CDR1 and CDR2 from the germline V gene are SGHDN and FVKESK. The CDR3 contains 17 residues. The CDR3 coding sequence is TGTGCCAGCAGCCAAGATTTCGGCCAGCCCGACGGCAATGAGCAGTTCTTC. Protein: CASSQDFGQPDGNEQFF.

This clone was seen a few times. The gene calls are TRBV19 and TRBJ1-5; D perhaps matches TRBD1 (6 bases). Germline assignment: CDR1 LNHDA and CDR2 SQIVND (reference sequence). V gave up 9 bases and J gave up 7 bases, with 19 bases separating them. The CDR3 covers 14 residues. In DNA, the CDR3 is TGTGCCAGCCATGGGTCGGGGGCAGGCCAGCCCCAGCATTTT. Protein: CASHGSGAGQPQHF.

This clone is deemed medium-sized (0.01 to 0.1%). J is TRBJ1-1 and V is TRBV7-9; D is unclear. Trimming removed 2 bases from V and 5 bases from J, with 12 bases in between. The CDR3 is made up of 14 amino acids. The germline V gene encodes CDR1 SEHNR and CDR2 FQNEAQ (reference sequence). The DNA of the CDR3 is TGTGCCAGCAGCTTAAACGGCCTTGGGACTGAAGCTTTCTTT. Protein: CASSLNGLGTEAFF.

The V call is TRBV7-3, the J call TRBJ2-3; D unresolved. Germline V gives CDR1 SGHTA, CDR2 FQGTGA. The CDR3 runs 15 residues. Trimming pared 0 bases from V and 0 bases from J, leaving 7 bases between. CDR3 residues: CASSLTALSTDTQYF. The DNA for the CDR3 is TGTGCCAGCAGCTTAACGGCCCTTAGCACAGATACGCAGTATTTT.

This clone showed up just a few times. This chain uses TRBV7-2 with TRBJ2-3, with D maybe TRBD1 (5 bases). This CDR3 has 14 residues. The V and J ends lost 1 base and 5 bases respectively, with 10 bases between them. CDR1 is SGHTA, CDR2 FQGNSA, per germline. The CDR3 DNA sequence: TGTGCCAGCAGCTTAGGGGGCGCCGGAGATACGCAGTATTTT. Translated: CASSLGGAGDTQYF.

The V gene is TRBV18, the J gene TRBJ2-7, with 8 nucleotides matching TRBD2. Unmatched junction bases numbered 7, after V lost 1 base and J lost 5 bases. CDR1 and CDR2 (germline): KGHSH, LQKENI. The CDR3 consists of 15 residues. CDR3 in amino acids: CASSPLAGTGDEQYF. In nucleotides, the CDR3 is TGTGCCAGCTCACCACTAGCGGGAACCGGGGACGAGCAGTACTTC.

The chain recombines TRBV27 with TRBJ1-5, with D unresolved. CDR1 and CDR2 (germline): MNHEY, SMNVEV (reference sequence). The CDR3 spans 13 residues. The ends were cut back, 5 bases at V and 2 bases at J, with 7 bases in the middle. CDR3 residues: CASSSWGNQPQHF. CDR3 sequence (DNA): TGTGCCAGCAGTAGTTGGGGCAATCAGCCCCAGCATTTT.

The rearrangement links TRBV27 to TRBJ2-7; 7 bases match TRBD1. Germline lookup yields CDR1 MNHEY and CDR2 SMNVEV (reference sequence). This CDR3 contains 14 residues. The J segment lost 0 bases and the V segment lost 10 bases, leaving 9 bases of the junction unmatched. The CDR3 DNA sequence: TGTGCCACCTCAGGACAGGAGAGCTCCTACGAGCAGTACTTC. This translates into CATSGQESSYEQYF.

This clone has only a few counts. The chain carries TRBV6-5 and TRBJ2-2; 9 bases agree with TRBD2. The germline gives CDR1 MNHEY, CDR2 SVGAGI. V lost 4 bases to trimming and J lost 5 bases; unmatched junction nucleotides: 5. CDR3 length: 15 residues. CDR3 sequence (DNA): TGTGCCAGCAGTTGGGGACTAGCAAGGACCGGGGAGCTGTTTTTT. It yields the protein CASSWGLARTGELFF.

The CDR3 bases are TGCGCCAGCAGCCAAGGGCAGGGGTTAGGAACTGAAGCTTTCTTT. Translated, it gives CASSQGQGLGTEAFF. V and J are TRBV4-3 and TRBJ1-1; possible D gene TRBD1, 6 bases. The germline V gene has CDR1 LGHNA and CDR2 YSLEER. CDR3 length: 15 residues. V shed 1 base and J shed 5 bases, with 14 bases lying between them.

J is TRBJ1-2 and V is TRBV19; unclear D gene. V was clipped by 7 bases and J by 4 bases, with 16 bases between them. CDR1 is LNHDA, CDR2 SQIVND, per germline (reference sequence). The CDR3 covers 14 residues. DNA for the CDR3: TGTGCCAGTACCCATTCGGACGGGATCTATGGCTACACCTTC. Its translation is CASTHSDGIYGYTF.

The V and J genes are TRBV27 and TRBJ1-4; 8 positions match TRBD1. V was pared by 5 bases and J by 7 bases, with 9 bases of the junction left unmatched. The CDR3 has 15 residues. The germline V gene has CDR1 MNHEY and CDR2 SMNVEV (reference sequence). The CDR3 here is CASSPYDRGREKLFF. The CDR3 region has the DNA TGTGCCAGCAGTCCGTACGACAGGGGCCGTGAAAAACTGTTTTTT.

This clone was picked up a small number of times. This rearrangement joins TRBV7-2 to TRBJ2-7; D gene uncertain. The CDR3 loop spans 11 amino acids. Germline V gene data show CDR1 as SGHTA and CDR2 as FQGNSA. V dropped 4 bases and J dropped 4 bases, with 5 bases sitting between them. Here the CDR3 DNA reads TGTGCCAGCAGCTCCCGATACGAGCAGTACTTC. Translated: CASSSRYEQYF.

This clone was counted a single time. This chain joins TRBV5-4 and TRBJ2-1, with TRBD2 identical over 7 bases. This CDR3 contains 16 residues. Germline V gene lookup returns CDR1 SGHNT and CDR2 YYREEE (reference sequence). Losses at the gene ends were 3 bases for V and 9 bases for J; bases not matched to a gene: 15. CDR3 sequence: CASSYSGLVRGSEQFF. The CDR3 nucleotides read TGTGCCAGCAGCTACTCCGGACTAGTTCGGGGATCTGAGCAGTTCTTC.

The rearrangement links TRBV7-9 to TRBJ2-3; 7 bases align to TRBD2. The CDR3 runs 14 residues. The trim removed 5 bases at V and 1 base at J, leaving 3 bases unmatched. Germline CDR1 SEHNR, CDR2 FQNEAQ (reference sequence). CDR3 region: CASSASGGTDTQYF. The DNA for the CDR3 is TGTGCCAGCAGCGCGAGCGGGGGCACAGATACGCAGTATTTT.

The rearrangement joins TRBV7-2 to TRBJ1-5; no firm D call. Trimming pared 5 bases from V and 4 bases from J, leaving 12 bases between. The germline V gene has CDR1 SGHTA and CDR2 FQGNSA. CDR3 length: 14 residues. The CDR3 region has the DNA TGTGCCAGCAGCCCTGGGAGGCCTAATCAGCCCCAGCATTTT. Protein: CASSPGRPNQPQHF.

Comment on this clone: Within the sample, other DNA sequences also encode this same CDR3. The chain has TRBV2 and TRBJ2-1; TRBD2 aligns across 13 bases. Per germline, CDR1 SNHLY and CDR2 FYNNEI. The CDR3 sequence is 17 residues long. V was pared by 4 bases and J by 4 bases, with 7 bases of the junction left unmatched. CDR3 protein: CASSGGLAGESYNEQFF. Here the CDR3 DNA reads TGTGCCAGCAGTGGAGGACTAGCGGGAGAGTCTTACAATGAGCAGTTCTTC.